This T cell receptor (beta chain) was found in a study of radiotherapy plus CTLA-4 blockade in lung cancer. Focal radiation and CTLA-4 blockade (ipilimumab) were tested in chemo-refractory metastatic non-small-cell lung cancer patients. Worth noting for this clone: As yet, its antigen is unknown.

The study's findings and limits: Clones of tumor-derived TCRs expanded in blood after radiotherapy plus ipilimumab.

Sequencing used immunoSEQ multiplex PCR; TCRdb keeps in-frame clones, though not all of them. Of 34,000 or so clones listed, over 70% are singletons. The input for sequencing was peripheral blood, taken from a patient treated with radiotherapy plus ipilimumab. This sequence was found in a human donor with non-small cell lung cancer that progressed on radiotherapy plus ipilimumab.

The CDR3 nucleotides are TGTGCCAGCAGCTTAGAGGGCCTTACCCGGACAGGGGCGGATCATGGCTACACCTTC. Its translation is CASSLEGLTRTGADHGYTF. The rearrangement joins TRBV13 to TRBJ1-2; 9 bases are shared with TRBD1. Germline values: CDR1 PRHDT, CDR2 FYEKMQ (reference sequence). V lost 1 base, J lost 6 bases, and 18 bases stayed unmatched. The CDR3 runs 19 residues.